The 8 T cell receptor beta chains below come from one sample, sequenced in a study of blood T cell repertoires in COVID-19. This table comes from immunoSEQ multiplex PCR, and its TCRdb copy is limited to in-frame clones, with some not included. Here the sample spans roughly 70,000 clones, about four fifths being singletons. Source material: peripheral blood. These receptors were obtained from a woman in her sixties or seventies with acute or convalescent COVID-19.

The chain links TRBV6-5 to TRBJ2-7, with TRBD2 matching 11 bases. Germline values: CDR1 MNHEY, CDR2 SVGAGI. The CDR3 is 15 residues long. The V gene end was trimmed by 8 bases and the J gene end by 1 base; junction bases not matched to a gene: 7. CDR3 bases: TGTGCCAGCCAACCGACTAGCGGGGAATCCTACGAGCAGTACTTC. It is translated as CASQPTSGESYEQYF.

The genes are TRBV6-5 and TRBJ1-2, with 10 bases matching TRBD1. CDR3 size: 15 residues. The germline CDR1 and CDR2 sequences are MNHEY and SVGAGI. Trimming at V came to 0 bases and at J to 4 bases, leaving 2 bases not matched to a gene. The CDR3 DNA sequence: TGTGCCAGCAGTTACTCTGGACAGGGGGTCTATGGCTACACCTTC. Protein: CASSYSGQGVYGYTF.

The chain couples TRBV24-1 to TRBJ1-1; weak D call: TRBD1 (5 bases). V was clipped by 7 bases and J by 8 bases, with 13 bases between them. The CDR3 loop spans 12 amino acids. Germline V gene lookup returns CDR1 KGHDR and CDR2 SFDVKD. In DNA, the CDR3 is TGTGCCACCAGAACATACCAGGGAGAAGCTTTCTTT. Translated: CATRTYQGEAFF.

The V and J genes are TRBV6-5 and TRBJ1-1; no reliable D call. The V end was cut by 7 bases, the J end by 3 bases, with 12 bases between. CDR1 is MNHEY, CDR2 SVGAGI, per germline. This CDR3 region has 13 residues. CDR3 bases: TGTGCCAGCACCCGCCTATCCCACACTGAAGCTTTCTTT. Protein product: CASTRLSHTEAFF.

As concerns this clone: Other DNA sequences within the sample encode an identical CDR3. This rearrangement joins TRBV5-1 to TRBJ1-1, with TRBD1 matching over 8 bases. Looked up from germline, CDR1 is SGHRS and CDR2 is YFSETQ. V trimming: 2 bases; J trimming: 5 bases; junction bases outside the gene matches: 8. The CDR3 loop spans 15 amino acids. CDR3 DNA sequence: TGCGCCAGCAGCTTACTAGGACAGGGAGGGACTGAAGCTTTCTTT. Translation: CASSLLGQGGTEAFF.

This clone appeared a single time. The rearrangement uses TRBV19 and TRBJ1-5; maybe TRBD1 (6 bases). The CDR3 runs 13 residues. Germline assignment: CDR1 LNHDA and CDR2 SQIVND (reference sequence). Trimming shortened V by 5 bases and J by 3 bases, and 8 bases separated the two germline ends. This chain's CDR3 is CASSGQLNQPQHF. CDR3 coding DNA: TGTGCCAGTAGTGGACAGCTCAATCAGCCCCAGCATTTT.

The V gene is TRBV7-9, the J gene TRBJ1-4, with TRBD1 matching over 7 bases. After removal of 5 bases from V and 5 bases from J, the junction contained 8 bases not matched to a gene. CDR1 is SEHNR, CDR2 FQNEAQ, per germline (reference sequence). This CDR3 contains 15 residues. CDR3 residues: CASSHSDRVNEKLFF. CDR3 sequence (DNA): TGTGCCAGCAGCCATTCAGACAGGGTGAATGAAAAACTGTTTTTT.

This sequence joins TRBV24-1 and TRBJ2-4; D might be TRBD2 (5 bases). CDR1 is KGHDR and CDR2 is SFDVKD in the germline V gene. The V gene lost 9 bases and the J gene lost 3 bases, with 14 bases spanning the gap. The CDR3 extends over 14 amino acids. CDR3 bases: TGTGCCACCCAGGATGAGGGAAACAAAAACATTCAGTACTTC. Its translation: CATQDEGNKNIQYF.